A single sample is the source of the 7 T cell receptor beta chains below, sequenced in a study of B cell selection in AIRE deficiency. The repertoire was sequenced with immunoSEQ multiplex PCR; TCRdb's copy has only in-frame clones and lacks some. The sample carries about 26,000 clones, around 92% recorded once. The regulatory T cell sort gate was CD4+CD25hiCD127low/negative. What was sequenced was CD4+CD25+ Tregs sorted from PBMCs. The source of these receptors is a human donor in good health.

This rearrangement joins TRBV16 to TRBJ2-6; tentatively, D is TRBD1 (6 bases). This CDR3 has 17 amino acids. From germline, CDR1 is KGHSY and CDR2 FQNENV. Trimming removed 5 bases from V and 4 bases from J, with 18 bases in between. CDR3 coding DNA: TGTGCCAGCAGCTCTCCTTCAGGGGCATGGGGGGCCAACGTCCTGACTTTC. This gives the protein CASSSPSGAWGANVLTF.

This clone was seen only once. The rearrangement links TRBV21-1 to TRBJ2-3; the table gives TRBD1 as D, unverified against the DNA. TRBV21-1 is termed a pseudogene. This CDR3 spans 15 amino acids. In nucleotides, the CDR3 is TGTGCCAGCAGCCGCGGCAGGGGTGGAACAGATACGCAGTATTTT. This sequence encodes CASSRGRGGTDTQYF.

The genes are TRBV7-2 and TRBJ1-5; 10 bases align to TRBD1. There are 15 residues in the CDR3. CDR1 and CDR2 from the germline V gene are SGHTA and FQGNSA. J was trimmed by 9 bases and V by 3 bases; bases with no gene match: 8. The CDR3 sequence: CASSLWTGGIWPQHF. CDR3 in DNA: TGTGCCAGCAGCTTGTGGACAGGGGGTATATGGCCCCAGCATTTT.

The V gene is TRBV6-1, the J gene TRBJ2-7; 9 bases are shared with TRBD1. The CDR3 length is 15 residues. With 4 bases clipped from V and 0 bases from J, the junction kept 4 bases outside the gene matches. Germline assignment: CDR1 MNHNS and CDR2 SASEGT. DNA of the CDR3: TGTGCCAGCAGTGGAACGGACAGGGGCTCCTACGAGCAGTACTTC. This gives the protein CASSGTDRGSYEQYF.

CDR3 in amino acids: CSGQGVHEQYF. The CDR3 nucleotides are TGCAGCGGACAGGGAGTTCACGAGCAGTACTTC. The J gene is TRBJ2-7, the V gene TRBV29-1; TRBD1 matches at 7 bases. With V trimmed by 7 bases and J by 5 bases, 5 bases remained unmatched. This CDR3 has 11 amino acids. The V gene's germline CDR1 is SQVTM and CDR2 ANQGSEA.

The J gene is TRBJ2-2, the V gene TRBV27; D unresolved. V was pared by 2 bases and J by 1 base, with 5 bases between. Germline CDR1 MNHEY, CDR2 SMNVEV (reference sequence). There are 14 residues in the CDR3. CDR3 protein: CASSLVMNTGELFF. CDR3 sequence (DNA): TGTGCCAGCAGTTTAGTAATGAACACCGGGGAGCTGTTTTTT.

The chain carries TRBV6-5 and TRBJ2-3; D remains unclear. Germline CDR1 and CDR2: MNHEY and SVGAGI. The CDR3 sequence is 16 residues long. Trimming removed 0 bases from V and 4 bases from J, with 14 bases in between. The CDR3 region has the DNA TGTGCCAGCAGTTACTCGGGTACCTTCCAGCCAGATACGCAGTATTTT. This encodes CASSYSGTFQPDTQYF.